Detailed here is one T cell receptor (beta chain). Using immunoSEQ multiplex PCR, the repertoire was profiled, and TCRdb retains in-frame clones only, with some absent. The sample has roughly 51,000 clones, approximately 96% seen once. The data were obtained in a study of T cells after somatic rescue of genetic block. This CDR3 region has 13 residues. Germline lookup yields CDR1 SNHLY and CDR2 FYNNEI. V shed 7 bases and J shed 9 bases, with 16 bases lying between them. The chain carries TRBV2 and TRBJ2-1; no clear D. This clonotype was obtained from a child under three years old. The sample consisted of peripheral blood mononuclear cells (PBMCs). The CDR3 DNA reads TGTGCCAGCACTTCTAGGTTGGAAGGTGAGCAGTTCTTC. Protein product: CASTSRLEGEQFF.